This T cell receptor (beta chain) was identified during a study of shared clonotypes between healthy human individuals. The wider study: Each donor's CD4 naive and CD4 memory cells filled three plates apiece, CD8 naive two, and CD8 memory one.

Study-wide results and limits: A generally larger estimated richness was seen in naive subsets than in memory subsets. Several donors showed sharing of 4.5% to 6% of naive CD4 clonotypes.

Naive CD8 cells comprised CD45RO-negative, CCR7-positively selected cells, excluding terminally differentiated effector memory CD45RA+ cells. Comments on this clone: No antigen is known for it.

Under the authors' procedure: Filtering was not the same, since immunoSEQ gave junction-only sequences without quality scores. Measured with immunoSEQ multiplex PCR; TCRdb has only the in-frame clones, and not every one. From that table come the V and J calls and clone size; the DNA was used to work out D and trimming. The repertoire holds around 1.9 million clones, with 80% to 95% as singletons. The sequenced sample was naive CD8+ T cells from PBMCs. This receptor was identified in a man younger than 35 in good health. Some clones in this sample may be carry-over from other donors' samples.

The CDR3 protein is CASSFSGQGTNEKLFF. The CDR3, as DNA: TGTGCCAGCAGCTTTTCGGGACAGGGAACGAATGAAAAACTGTTTTTT. The chain links TRBV11-2 to TRBJ1-4; 9 bases align to TRBD1. Trimming removed 3 bases from V and 5 bases from J; junction bases left unmatched: 7. CDR3 length: 16 residues. From germline, CDR1 is SGHAT and CDR2 FQNNGV.